The entry below describes one T cell receptor (beta chain). The specificity of this receptor is unknown. Base qualities were left out, and no much larger clone turns up one base away. The data were obtained in a study of siplizumab effects on memory and regulatory T cells (dated by TCRdb to between 2019 and 2020). Looking at the study overall: The effect of the anti-CD2 antibody siplizumab on alloreactive T-cell subsets was examined in allogeneic mixed lymphocyte reactions constructed from human PBMCs.

Sorted unstimulated T cells, along with proliferating T cells recovered from mixed lymphocyte reactions, underwent TCRbeta CDR3 sequencing. Fresh whole blood from 9 to 10 HLA-typed healthy donors served as the source for isolating PBMCs. Unstimulated CD4+ regulatory T cells were FACS-sorted to map the origin of alloreactive clones. Relative to germline, V is 3 bases shorter and J is 0 bases shorter, with 15 bases between their ends. Inclusive of the bounding cysteine and phenylalanine, the CDR3 is 18 residues long. Only CDR3 DNA remains: 54 bases, in frame from the first base. Looking up the germline V gene yields CDR1 KGHSH and CDR2 LQKENI. Study-level results and caveats: Whether proliferating Tregs from siplizumab cultures actually had suppressive function was not functionally confirmed. Among mappable alloreactive CD4+ clones, the Treg-derived fraction averaged approximately 66% with siplizumab versus around 25% in control reactions. The cumulative frequency of alloreactive sequences traceable to unstimulated CD4+ memory T cells was significantly reduced by siplizumab. Greater diversity appeared to be present in unstimulated naive T cells than in memory T cells, and a substantial contribution to the alloresponse seemed to be made by naive cells. For roughly 75-97% of proliferating CD4+ or CD8+ clones, no naive or memory phenotype could be assigned. Because sequences at frequencies below about 10^-5 were poorly captured, only a minor fraction of alloreactive clones could be mapped back to unstimulated subsets.

Library generation was performed with the immunoSEQ multiplex PCR assay. Approximately 10^5 TCR templates per sample were assayed on the deep sequencing platform. Genomic DNA extracted from sorted T cells was the material used for TCRbeta CDR3 sequencing. The original methods were these. The R programming language was used for clonal analysis of the TCRbeta CDR3 data. Alloreactive CD4+ and CD8+ clones were defined by comparing unstimulated samples with post-reaction CFSE-low samples. Alloreactive CD4+ clones were assigned to regulatory or non-regulatory origin by matching sequences to sorted unstimulated Treg and non-Treg repertoires. TCRdb took over this immuneACCESS table, retaining in-frame rearrangements with V and J assigned. Such tables are incomplete; in checked studies, under half of the missing clones stem from an unresolved V gene, and the remainder is unexplained. That table supplies the V and J calls and clone size; D and trimming were determined from the DNA. This sample comprises 60,000 to 70,000 clones, approximately 89% of them detected only once. Of the sample, around 1.8% falls within the top ten clones.

Rearrangement joined TRBV18 to TRBJ2-6; the D gene assignment is ambiguous. The clonotype originates from a human donor in good health. Sequencing was carried out using Tregs sorted from blood. The CDR3 reads CASSPPVGTTSGANVLTF. The bases are TGTGCCAGCTCACCCCCGGTGGGAACTACCTCTGGGGCCAACGTCCTGACTTTC.